The 25 T cell receptor beta chains reported below all come from one sample, sequenced in a study of blood T cells in healthy people across ages. A second PCR, run for about 6 to 11 cycles, used a sample-barcoded 5' primer plus a J-beta primer mix. One entry per CDR3 protein results from TCRdb running MiXCR on the 5' RACE reads. The sample lists about 1,000,000 distinct CDR3 sequences; 35% to 50% were seen once. Sequenced material: blood. These receptor sequences come from a woman aged 55-69 years in good health.

This clonotype was seen only a few times. V gene TRBV6-5 combines with J gene TRBJ2-1; D may match TRBD1 or TRBD2 (7 bases each). V gave up 5 bases and J gave up 4 bases, with 15 bases separating them. This CDR3 contains 15 residues. CDR1 and CDR2 (germline): MNHEY, SVGAGI. The CDR3 spells CASSPQGRAYNEQFF. CDR3 DNA: TGTGCCAGCAGTCCACAGGGGAGGGCGTACAATGAGCAGTTCTTC.

The chain couples TRBV7-8 to TRBJ2-4, with 10 bases aligning to TRBD2. The assigned J gene may be wrong: the sequence end matches TRBJ2-7 better. Germline V lookup: CDR1 SGHVS, CDR2 FQNEAQ. The CDR3 is 18 residues long. The CDR3 protein is CASSLFLGISGRSYEQYF. CDR3 DNA sequence: TGTGCCAGCAGCTTGTTTCTCGGTATTAGCGGGAGGTCGTACGAGCAGTACTTC.

The gene calls are TRBV10-3 and TRBJ2-3; D gene unclear. The CDR3 is 13 residues long. CDR1 is ENHRY and CDR2 is SYGVKD in the germline V gene. V was clipped by 5 bases and J by 1 base, with 7 bases between them. CDR3 nucleotide sequence: TGTGCCATCAGTCCCTGGGGCACAGATACGCAGTATTTT. The encoded protein is CAISPWGTDTQYF.

V and J are TRBV7-6 and TRBJ2-7, with 7 nucleotides matching TRBD1. The CDR3 sequence is 15 residues long. The trim removed 5 bases at V and 2 bases at J, leaving 9 bases unmatched. From germline, CDR1 is SGHVS and CDR2 FNYEAQ. The CDR3 here is CASSPALGQPYEQYF. CDR3 DNA sequence: TGTGCCAGCAGCCCAGCCTTGGGACAGCCCTACGAGCAGTACTTC.

CDR3 DNA sequence: TGTGCCAGCAGCGACAACCCGTCCGGGACAGCGTTCTACAATGAGCAGTACTTC. It yields the protein CASSDNPSGTAFYNEQYF. The chain carries TRBV9 and TRBJ2-5; 7 nucleotides line up with TRBD1. This CDR3 is 18 amino acids long. The germline gives CDR1 SGDLS, CDR2 YYNGEE. V trimming: 3 bases; J trimming: 11 bases; junction bases outside the gene matches: 25.

J is TRBJ2-1 and V is TRBV18; 11 nucleotides line up with TRBD2. The V gene's germline CDR1 is KGHSH and CDR2 LQKENI. Losses at the gene ends were 5 bases for V and 7 bases for J; bases not matched to a gene: 7. The CDR3 sequence is 15 residues long. The CDR3 spells CASSLTSGEINEQFF. The CDR3 coding sequence is TGTGCCAGCTCATTGACTAGCGGGGAAATAAATGAGCAGTTCTTC.

The chain joins TRBV7-8 to TRBJ2-6; no definite D call. Germline values: CDR1 SGHVS, CDR2 FQNEAQ. The CDR3 loop spans 15 amino acids. Trimming shortened V by 5 bases and J by 0 bases, and 8 bases separated the two germline ends. Written as DNA, the CDR3 is TGTGCCAGCAGCAAAAGGGACTCTGGGGCCAACGTCCTGACTTTC. Protein sequence: CASSKRDSGANVLTF.

This chain links TRBV7-2 with TRBJ2-3; TRBD2 matches at 7 bases. The CDR3 has 15 residues. CDR1 and CDR2 (germline): SGHTA, FQGNSA. The J segment lost 3 bases and the V segment lost 5 bases, leaving 8 bases of the junction unmatched. The DNA of the CDR3 is TGTGCCAGCAGCCTTGGCGGGAGTGATACAGATACGCAGTATTTT. Residues: CASSLGGSDTDTQYF. The variable domain in full, with the rest retrieved from reference TRBV7-2 and TRBJ2-3, is GAGVSQSPSNKVTEKGKDVELRCDPISGHTALYWYRQSLGQGLEFLIYFQGNSAPDKSGLPSDRFSAERTGGSVSTLTIQRTQQEDSAVYLCASSLGGSDTDTQYFGPGTRLTVL.

The V call is TRBV11-2, the J call TRBJ2-5; the D gene is possibly TRBD1 (5 bases). Germline V CDR1 and CDR2: SGHAT, FQNNGV. CDR3 size: 17 residues. Trimming left V 0 bases short and J 2 bases short, with 16 bases between. The CDR3 is CASSLDMAGKDQETQYF. The CDR3 region has the DNA TGTGCCAGCAGCTTAGACATGGCAGGGAAGGATCAAGAGACCCAGTACTTC.

The chain is built from TRBV5-1 and TRBJ2-7; either TRBD1 or TRBD2 may supply D (5 bases each). V dropped 3 bases and J dropped 0 bases, with 13 bases sitting between them. This CDR3 is built from 15 residues. Germline CDR1 and CDR2: SGHRS and YFSETQ. The CDR3 DNA sequence: TGCGCCAGCAGCTCCGGGACGTCAAGCTCCTACGAGCAGTACTTC. Encoded protein: CASSSGTSSSYEQYF.

J is TRBJ2-4 and V is TRBV30; 8 bases match TRBD1. Germline CDR1 is GTSNPN and CDR2 is SVGIG (reference sequence). V lost 2 bases and J lost 3; bases outside the gene matches: 9. The CDR3 is 16 residues long. This chain's CDR3 is CAWSTDRAFDKNIQYF. As DNA, the CDR3 is TGTGCCTGGAGTACGGACAGGGCGTTTGACAAAAACATTCAGTACTTC.

CDR3 sequence: CASSVASEPYEQYF. CDR3 nucleotide sequence: TGTGCCAGCAGCGTGGCCAGCGAACCCTACGAGCAGTACTTC. V and J are TRBV9 and TRBJ2-7; unclear D gene. Trimming stripped 2 bases from V and 2 bases from J, with 11 bases between. The CDR3 covers 14 residues. The germline gives CDR1 SGDLS, CDR2 YYNGEE. Complete variable domain (other parts from reference TRBV9 and TRBJ2-7): DSGVTQTPKHLITATGQRVTLRCSPRSGDLSVYWYQQSLDQGLQFLIQYYNGEERAKGNILERFSAQQFPDLHSELNLSSLELGDSALYFCASSVASEPYEQYFGPGTRLTVT.

The V and J genes are TRBV6-1 and TRBJ2-6; the match to TRBD2 covers 8 bases. This CDR3 contains 19 residues. After removal of 2 bases from V and 0 bases from J, the junction contained 9 bases not matched to a gene. CDR1 MNHNS and CDR2 SASEGT come from the germline V gene. CDR3 sequence (DNA): TGTGCCAGCAGTGAACGGGGGGGGTTTTGGCTCTCTGGGGCCAACGTCCTGACTTTC. Translating it yields CASSERGGFWLSGANVLTF.

Concerning this clonotype itself: The missing conserved phenylalanine or tryptophan at the end of this CDR3 makes a read error likely. This chain joins TRBV20-1 and TRBJ1-2; weak D call: TRBD1 (6 bases). CDR3 length: 17 residues. Trimming removed 0 bases at V and 4 bases at J, with 21 bases between. Germline V lookup: CDR1 DFQATT, CDR2 SNEGSKA (reference sequence). The CDR3 nucleotides read TGCAGTGCTAGAGACGCCTCGGGCAGGGGTGATTTCTATGGCTACACCCTC. Translating it yields CSARDASGRGDFYGYTL.

This clonotype has a handful of counts. The rearrangement links TRBV20-1 to TRBJ2-1; 12 bases align to TRBD2. Germline V gives CDR1 DFQATT, CDR2 SNEGSKA (reference sequence). CDR3 length equals 15 residues. V gave up 6 bases and J gave up 7 bases; unmatched junction bases: 10. The CDR3 DNA follows: TGCAGTGCCCGCCGACTAGCGGGAGTCATTAATGAGCAGTTCTTC. It codes for CSARRLAGVINEQFF.

The rearrangement joins TRBV20-1 to TRBJ1-4; TRBD1 agrees at 8 bases. V shed 8 bases and J 7 bases; nucleotides not matched to a gene: 6. From germline, CDR1 is DFQATT and CDR2 SNEGSKA (reference sequence). This CDR3 spans 12 amino acids. CDR3: CSTAGGGEKLFF. The CDR3 DNA reads as TGCAGTACGGCAGGGGGCGGTGAAAAACTGTTTTTT.

This chain connects TRBV10-3 to TRBJ1-2, with D tentatively TRBD1 (5 bases). From germline, CDR1 is ENHRY and CDR2 SYGVKD. The CDR3 spans 13 residues. With 4 bases removed from V and 8 bases from J, the gap between germline ends came to 14 bases. The CDR3 coding sequence is TGTGCCATCAGTGTCAGCAGGGAGATAGGCTACACCTTC. It is translated as CAISVSREIGYTF.

This chain links TRBV12-3 or TRBV12-4 with TRBJ1-2, with TRBD1 as a possible D gene (5 bases). The CDR3 has 12 amino acids. V was pared by 5 bases and J by 8 bases, with 12 bases between. Here the CDR3 reads CASSTGPGGYTF. Written as DNA, the CDR3 is TGTGCCAGCAGTACGGGACCTGGGGGCTACACCTTC.

The chain carries TRBV27 and TRBJ2-7; tentatively, D is TRBD1 or TRBD2 (5 bases each). Between the trimmed V and J ends, which lost 5 bases and 2 bases, there was a span of 19 bases. CDR3 length: 16 amino acids. Germline V gene lookup returns CDR1 MNHEY and CDR2 SMNVEV (reference sequence). CDR3 amino acids: CASSPSTGPMPYEQYF. The CDR3 bases are TGTGCCAGCAGTCCGTCAACGGGACCGATGCCCTACGAGCAGTACTTC.

The genes are TRBV7-7 and TRBJ2-1; 15 bases are a match to TRBD2. The junction had 10 bases not matched to a gene; V was cut back by 5 bases and J by 8 bases. In germline, CDR1 is SSHAT, CDR2 FNYEAQ (reference sequence). The CDR3 totals 17 residues. For the CDR3, the DNA is TGTGCCAGCAGCCCGGGACTAGCGGGAGGACGTGGGCATGAGCAGTTCTTC. It specifies CASSPGLAGGRGHEQFF.

The sample holds a few counts of this clonotype. V gene TRBV12-3 or TRBV12-4 combines with J gene TRBJ2-5; TRBD1 matches at 7 bases. This CDR3 is 14 amino acids long. The V gene end was trimmed by 0 bases and the J gene end by 4 bases; junction bases not matched to a gene: 2. The CDR3 sequence is CASSLAAGGETQYF. In nucleotides, the CDR3 is TGTGCCAGCAGTTTAGCGGCAGGGGGAGAGACCCAGTACTTC.

In its sample, this clonotype was seen a few times. The chain links TRBV20-1 to TRBJ2-1, with 14 nucleotides matching TRBD2. V dropped 1 base and J dropped 9; count of bases not matched to a gene: 5. This CDR3 region has 15 residues. Germline values: CDR1 DFQATT, CDR2 SNEGSKA (reference sequence). Here the CDR3 reads CSARGGLAGAVEQFF. For the CDR3, the DNA is TGCAGTGCTAGAGGGGGACTAGCGGGAGCTGTTGAGCAGTTCTTC.

In this sample, this clonotype turned up a few times. The chain has TRBV3-1 and TRBJ2-2, with TRBD2 matching over 12 bases. Trimming at V came to 4 bases and at J to 5 bases, leaving 2 bases not matched to a gene. The germline CDR1 and CDR2 sequences are LGHDT and YNNKEL (reference sequence). The CDR3 covers 15 residues. CDR3 nucleotides: TGTGCCAGCAGCCCAACTAGCGGGAGGACCGGGGAGCTGTTTTTT. Its protein product is CASSPTSGRTGELFF.

CDR3 sequence: CSASGTSGKTDTQYF. The CDR3, as DNA: TGCAGTGCTAGCGGGACTAGCGGGAAGACAGATACGCAGTATTTT. The chain combines TRBV20-1 with TRBJ2-3, with 13 positions matching TRBD2. CDR1 is DFQATT, CDR2 SNEGSKA, per germline (reference sequence). V shed 3 bases and J 3 bases; nucleotides not matched to a gene: 3. The CDR3 has 15 residues.

The table lists this clonotype with a few counts. The chain recombines TRBV10-2 with TRBJ2-7; 8 bases line up with TRBD2. V shed 4 bases, J shed 0 bases, and the junction held 5 bases outside the gene matches. The CDR3 loop spans 15 amino acids. From germline, CDR1 is WSHSY and CDR2 SAAADI. CDR3 in DNA: TGCGCCAGCAGTGCGGCGGGAGGTCCCTCCTACGAGCAGTACTTC. Translating gives CASSAAGGPSYEQYF.